This T cell receptor (beta chain) was observed in a study of T cells in Graves' hyperthyroidism and ophthalmopathy. CDR3 size: 14 residues. V lost 6 bases to trimming and J lost 1 base, with 14 bases between them. Germline V CDR1 and CDR2: SGDLS, YYNGEE. What was amplified from RNA transcripts were TCR beta CDR3 regions. First-round RT-PCR targeting the TCR CDR3 was performed with the HTBI primer set. TCRdb itself ran the multiplex PCR reads through MiXCR, one entry per CDR3 protein. The data show around 500,000 distinct CDR3 sequences, less than 25% seen once. This receptor was obtained from an older woman with Graves' ophthalmopathy. The chain has TRBV9 and TRBJ2-7; no clear D. The specimen sequenced was blood. The CDR3 here is CASNSRVWSYEQYF. CDR3 DNA: TGTGCCAGCAACTCCCGAGTCTGGTCCTACGAGCAGTACTTC. Full variable domain (missing parts from reference TRBV9 and TRBJ2-7): DSGVTQTPKHLITATGQRVTLRCSPRSGDLSVYWYQQSLDQGLQFLIQYYNGEERAKGNILERFSAQQFPDLHSELNLSSLELGDSALYFCASNSRVWSYEQYFGPGTRLTVT.